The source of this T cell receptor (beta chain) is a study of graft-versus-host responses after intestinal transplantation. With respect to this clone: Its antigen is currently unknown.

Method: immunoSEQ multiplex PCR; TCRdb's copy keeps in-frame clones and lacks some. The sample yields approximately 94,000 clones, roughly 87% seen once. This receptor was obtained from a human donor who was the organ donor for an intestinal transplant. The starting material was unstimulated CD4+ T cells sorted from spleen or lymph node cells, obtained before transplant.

CDR3 residues: CASGGLAGGRSYEQYF. The CDR3 DNA reads as TGTGCCAGCGGGGGGTTAGCGGGGGGAAGATCCTACGAGCAGTACTTC. The chain uses TRBV5-6 and TRBJ2-7, with TRBD2 matching over 10 bases. CDR1 and CDR2 from the germline V gene are SGHDT and YYEEEE. V trimming: 7 bases; J trimming: 1 base; junction bases outside the gene matches: 11. The CDR3 is 16 amino acids.